The 7 T cell receptor beta chains below come from one sample, sequenced in a study of response to subunit inactivated influenza vaccine. From the RT-PCR reads, TCRdb called clonotypes with MiXCR, one entry per CDR3 protein. The table includes more than 700,000 distinct CDR3 sequences, around 21% detected once. The material sequenced was PBMCs from blood, taken more than 4 days after vaccination. Receptor source: a man in his forties or fifties who received an inactivated influenza vaccine.

This clonotype was found a few times. This rearrangement joins TRBV4-2 to TRBJ2-5, with 9 bases identical to TRBD2. The CDR3 sequence is 16 residues long. Germline V CDR1 and CDR2: LGHNA, YNFKEQ. V lost 4 bases to trimming and J lost 1 base; unmatched junction nucleotides: 7. CDR3 sequence (DNA): TGTGCCAGCAGCCCGACGACTAGCGGCACCCAAGAGACCCAGTACTTC. Its translation is CASSPTTSGTQETQYF.

This clonotype was seen only once. The chain couples TRBV5-1 to TRBJ2-3; TRBD2 agrees at 8 bases. This CDR3 has 16 amino acids. Germline loops: CDR1 SGHRS, CDR2 YFSETQ. The ends lost 0 bases at V and 2 bases at J; junction bases unmatched: 5. The CDR3 DNA is TGCGCCAGCAGCTTGGCCACTAGCGGCCACACAGATACGCAGTATTTT. Its translation: CASSLATSGHTDTQYF.

The V call is TRBV6-1, the J call TRBJ1-5; weak D call: TRBD1 (6 bases). Germline lookup yields CDR1 MNHNS and CDR2 SASEGT. The CDR3 consists of 16 residues. Deletions cut 6 bases from V and 4 bases from J, with 19 bases between. CDR3 in amino acids: CASSTSPGALNQPQHF. CDR3 in DNA: TGTGCCAGCAGCACCTCTCCAGGGGCCCTAAATCAGCCCCAGCATTTT.

This clonotype was picked up a small number of times. The V call is TRBV29-1, the J call TRBJ2-2; D is undetermined. The CDR3 has 14 amino acids. Germline CDR1 and CDR2: SQVTM and ANQGSEA. The V gene lost 7 bases and the J gene lost 3 bases, with 15 bases spanning the gap. CDR3 nucleotides: TGCAGCGCCACTAAAGGCAGCCACACCGGGGAGCTGTTTTTT. This encodes CSATKGSHTGELFF.

The chain is built from TRBV12-3 or TRBV12-4 and TRBJ1-2; 8 bases are shared with TRBD1. The V gene end was trimmed by 5 bases and the J gene end by 7 bases; junction bases not matched to a gene: 12. The CDR3 has 15 amino acids. CDR3 loop: CASSVQGVLSGGYTF. CDR3 in DNA: TGTGCCAGCAGTGTACAGGGGGTTCTATCGGGTGGCTACACCTTC.

The CDR3 sequence: CASSYSAGRQPQHF. Here the CDR3 DNA reads TGTGCCAGCAGTTATTCGGCAGGGAGACAGCCCCAGCATTTT. The chain recombines TRBV6-5 with TRBJ1-5; D may be TRBD1 (5 bases). Trimming took off 3 bases at V and 7 bases at J, with 13 bases between the two ends. Germline assignment: CDR1 MNHEY and CDR2 SVGAGI. The CDR3 is made up of 14 amino acids.

V is TRBV4-3 and J is TRBJ1-4; perhaps TRBD1 as D (5 bases). The CDR3 contains 16 residues. V shed 0 bases and J shed 5 bases, with 13 bases lying between them. Per germline, CDR1 LGHNA and CDR2 YSLEER. DNA of the CDR3: TGCGCCAGCAGCCAAGATCCGGGATGGGGGAATGAAAAACTGTTTTTT. Translating gives CASSQDPGWGNEKLFF.